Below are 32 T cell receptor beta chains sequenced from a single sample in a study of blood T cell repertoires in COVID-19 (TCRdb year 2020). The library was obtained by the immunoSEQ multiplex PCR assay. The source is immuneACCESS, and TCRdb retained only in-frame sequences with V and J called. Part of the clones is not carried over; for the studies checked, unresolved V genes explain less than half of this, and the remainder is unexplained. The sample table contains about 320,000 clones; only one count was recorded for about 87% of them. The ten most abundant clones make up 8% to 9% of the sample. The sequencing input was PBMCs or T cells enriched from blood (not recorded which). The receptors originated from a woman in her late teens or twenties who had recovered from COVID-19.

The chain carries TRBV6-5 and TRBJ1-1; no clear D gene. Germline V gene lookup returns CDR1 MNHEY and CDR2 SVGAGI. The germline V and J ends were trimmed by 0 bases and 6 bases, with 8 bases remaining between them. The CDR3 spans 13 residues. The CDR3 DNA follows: TGTGCCAGCAGTTACTCTACCCAGGCTGAAGCTTTCTTT. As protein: CASSYSTQAEAFF.

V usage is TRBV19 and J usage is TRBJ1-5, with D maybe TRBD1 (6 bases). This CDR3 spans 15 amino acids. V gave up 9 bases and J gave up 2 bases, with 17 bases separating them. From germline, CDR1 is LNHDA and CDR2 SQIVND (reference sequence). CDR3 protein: CASRTAGVGNQPQHF. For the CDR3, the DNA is TGTGCCAGCCGCACGGCAGGGGTAGGCAATCAGCCCCAGCATTTT.

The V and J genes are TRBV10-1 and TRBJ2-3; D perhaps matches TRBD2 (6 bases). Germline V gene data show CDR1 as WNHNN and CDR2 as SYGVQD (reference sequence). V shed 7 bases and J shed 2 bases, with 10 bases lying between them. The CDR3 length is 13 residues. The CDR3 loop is CASNGGSTDTQYF. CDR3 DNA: TGCGCCAGCAATGGGGGGTCCACAGATACGCAGTATTTT.

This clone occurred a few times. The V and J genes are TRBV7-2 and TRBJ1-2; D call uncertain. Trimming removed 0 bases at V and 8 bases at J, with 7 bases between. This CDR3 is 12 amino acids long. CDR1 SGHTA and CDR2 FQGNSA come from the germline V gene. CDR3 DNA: TGTGCCAGCAGCTTAGCCAGGTCCGGCTACACCTTC. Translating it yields CASSLARSGYTF.

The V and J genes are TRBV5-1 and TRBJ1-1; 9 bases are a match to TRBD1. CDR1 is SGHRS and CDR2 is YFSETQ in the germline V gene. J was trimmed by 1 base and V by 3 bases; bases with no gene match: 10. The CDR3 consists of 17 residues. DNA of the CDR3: TGCGCCAGCAGCTCCGTCCCGGGACAGGGATCGAACACTGAAGCTTTCTTT. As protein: CASSSVPGQGSNTEAFF. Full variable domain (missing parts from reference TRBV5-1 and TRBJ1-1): KAGVTQTPRYLIKTRGQQVTLSCSPISGHRSVSWYQQTPGQGLQFLFEYFSETQRNKGNFPGRFSGRQFSNSRSEMNVSTLELGDSALYLCASSSVPGQGSNTEAFFGQGTRLTVV.

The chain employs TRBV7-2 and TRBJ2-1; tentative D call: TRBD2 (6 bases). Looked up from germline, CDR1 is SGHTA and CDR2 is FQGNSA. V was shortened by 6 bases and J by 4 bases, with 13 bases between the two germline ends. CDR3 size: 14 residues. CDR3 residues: CASRTRDLYNEQFF. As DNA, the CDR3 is TGTGCCAGCAGGACCCGGGACTTGTACAATGAGCAGTTCTTC. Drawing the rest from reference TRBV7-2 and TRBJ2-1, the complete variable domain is GAGVSQSPSNKVTEKGKDVELRCDPISGHTALYWYRQSLGQGLEFLIYFQGNSAPDKSGLPSDRFSAERTGGSVSTLTIQRTQQEDSAVYLCASRTRDLYNEQFFGPGTRLTVL.

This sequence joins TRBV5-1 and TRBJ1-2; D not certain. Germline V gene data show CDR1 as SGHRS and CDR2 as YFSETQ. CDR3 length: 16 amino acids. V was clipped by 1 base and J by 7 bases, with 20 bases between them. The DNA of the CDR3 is TGCGCCAGCAGCTTGAGGATGAGCTGGGCCAGTGCTGGCTACACCTTC. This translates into CASSLRMSWASAGYTF.

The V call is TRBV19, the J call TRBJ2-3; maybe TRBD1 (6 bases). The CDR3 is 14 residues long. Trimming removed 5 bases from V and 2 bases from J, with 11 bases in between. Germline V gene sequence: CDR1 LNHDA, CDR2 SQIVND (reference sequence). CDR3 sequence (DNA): TGTGCCAGTAGTGTCCCGGGACACACAGATACGCAGTATTTT. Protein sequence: CASSVPGHTDTQYF.

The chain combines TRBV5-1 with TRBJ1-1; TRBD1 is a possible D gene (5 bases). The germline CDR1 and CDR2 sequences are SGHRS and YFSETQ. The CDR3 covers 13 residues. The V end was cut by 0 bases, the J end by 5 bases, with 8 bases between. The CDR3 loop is CASSLAGLTEAFF. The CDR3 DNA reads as TGCGCCAGCAGCTTGGCAGGGTTAACTGAAGCTTTCTTT.

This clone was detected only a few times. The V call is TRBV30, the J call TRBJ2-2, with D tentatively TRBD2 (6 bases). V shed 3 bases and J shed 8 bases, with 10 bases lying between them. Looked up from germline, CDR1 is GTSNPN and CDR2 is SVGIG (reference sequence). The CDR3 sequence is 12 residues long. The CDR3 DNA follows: TGTGCCTGGAGGGCCGGGAGAGGGGAGCTGTTTTTT. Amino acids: CAWRAGRGELFF.

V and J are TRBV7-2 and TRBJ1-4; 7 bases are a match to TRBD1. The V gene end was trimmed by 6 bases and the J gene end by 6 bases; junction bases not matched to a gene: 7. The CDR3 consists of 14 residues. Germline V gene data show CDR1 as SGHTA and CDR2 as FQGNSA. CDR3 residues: CASRETGRDEKLFF. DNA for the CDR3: TGTGCCAGCAGGGAGACAGGGCGAGATGAAAAACTGTTTTTT.

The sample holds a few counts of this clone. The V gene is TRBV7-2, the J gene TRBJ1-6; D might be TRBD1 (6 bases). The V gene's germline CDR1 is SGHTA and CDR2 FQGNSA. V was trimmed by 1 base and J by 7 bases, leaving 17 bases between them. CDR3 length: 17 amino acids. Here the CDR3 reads CASSLGATGTLNSPLHF. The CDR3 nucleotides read TGTGCCAGCAGCTTAGGGGCAACAGGGACCCTAAATTCACCCCTCCACTTT.

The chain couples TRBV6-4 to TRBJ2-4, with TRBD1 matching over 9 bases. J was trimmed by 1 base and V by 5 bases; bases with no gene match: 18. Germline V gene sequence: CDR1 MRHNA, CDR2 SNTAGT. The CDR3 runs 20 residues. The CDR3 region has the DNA TGTGCCAGCAGTAAAAGAATCCCGGGACAGGGTGAGGTGGCCAAAAACATTCAGTACTTC. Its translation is CASSKRIPGQGEVAKNIQYF.

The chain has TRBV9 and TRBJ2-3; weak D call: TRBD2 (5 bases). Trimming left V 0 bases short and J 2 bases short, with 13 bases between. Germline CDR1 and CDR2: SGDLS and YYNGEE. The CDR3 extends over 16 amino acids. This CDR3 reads CASSVGFGINTDTQYF. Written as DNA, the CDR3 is TGTGCCAGCAGCGTAGGGTTCGGGATAAACACAGATACGCAGTATTTT.

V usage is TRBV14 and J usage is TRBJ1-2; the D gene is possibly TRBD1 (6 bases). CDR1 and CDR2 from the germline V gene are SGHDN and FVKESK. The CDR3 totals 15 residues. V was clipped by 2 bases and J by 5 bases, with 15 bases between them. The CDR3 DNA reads TGTGCCAGCAGCCAAACTCACAGGGTTAGATATGGCTACACCTTC. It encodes CASSQTHRVRYGYTF.

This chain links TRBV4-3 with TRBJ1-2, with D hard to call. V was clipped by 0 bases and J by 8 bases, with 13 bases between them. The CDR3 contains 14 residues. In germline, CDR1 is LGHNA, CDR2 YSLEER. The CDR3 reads CASSQDSTRLGYTF. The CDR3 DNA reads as TGCGCCAGCAGCCAAGATTCGACACGGCTGGGCTACACCTTC.

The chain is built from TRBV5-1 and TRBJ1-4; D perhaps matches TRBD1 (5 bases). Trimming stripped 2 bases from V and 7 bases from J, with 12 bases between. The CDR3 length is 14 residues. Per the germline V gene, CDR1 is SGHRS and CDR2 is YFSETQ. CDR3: CASSFNVGGEKLFF. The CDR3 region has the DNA TGCGCCAGCAGCTTTAATGTCGGGGGTGAAAAACTGTTTTTT.

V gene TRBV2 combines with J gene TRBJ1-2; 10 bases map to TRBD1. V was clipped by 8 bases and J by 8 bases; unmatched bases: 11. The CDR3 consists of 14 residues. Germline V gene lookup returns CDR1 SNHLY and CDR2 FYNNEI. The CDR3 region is CASRDLTGGRGYTF. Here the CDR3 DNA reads TGTGCCAGCCGCGACCTGACAGGGGGCAGGGGCTACACCTTC.

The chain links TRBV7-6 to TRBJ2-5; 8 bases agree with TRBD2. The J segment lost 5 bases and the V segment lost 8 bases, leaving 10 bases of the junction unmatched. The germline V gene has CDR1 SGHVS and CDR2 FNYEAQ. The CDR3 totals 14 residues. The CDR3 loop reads CASGARGGWETQYF. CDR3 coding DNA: TGTGCCAGCGGAGCCCGGGGGGGTTGGGAGACCCAGTACTTC. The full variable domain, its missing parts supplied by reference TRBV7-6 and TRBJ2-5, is GAGVSQSPRYKVTKRGQDVALRCDPISGHVSLYWYRQALGQGPEFLTYFNYEAQQDKSGLPNDRFSAERPEGSISTLTIQRTEQRDSAMYRCASGARGGWETQYFGPGTRLLVL.

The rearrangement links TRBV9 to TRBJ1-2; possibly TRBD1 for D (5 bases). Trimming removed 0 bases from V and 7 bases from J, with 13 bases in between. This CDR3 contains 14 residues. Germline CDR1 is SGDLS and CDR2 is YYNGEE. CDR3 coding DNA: TGTGCCAGCAGCGTAGACCGGGGCGGGGGTGGCTACACCTTC. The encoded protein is CASSVDRGGGGYTF.

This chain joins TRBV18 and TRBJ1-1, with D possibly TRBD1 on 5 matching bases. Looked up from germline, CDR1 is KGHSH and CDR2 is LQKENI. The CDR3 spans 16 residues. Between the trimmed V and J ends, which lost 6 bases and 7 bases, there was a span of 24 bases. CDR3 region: CASSPNTKTVGGEAFF. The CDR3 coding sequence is TGTGCCAGCTCGCCCAACACAAAGACAGTGGGAGGTGAAGCTTTCTTT. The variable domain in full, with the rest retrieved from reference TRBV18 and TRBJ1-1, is NAGVMQNPRHLVRRRGQEARLRCSPMKGHSHVYWYRQLPEEGLKFMVYLQKENIIDESGMPKERFSAEFPKEGPSILRIQQVVRGDSAAYFCASSPNTKTVGGEAFFGQGTRLTVV.

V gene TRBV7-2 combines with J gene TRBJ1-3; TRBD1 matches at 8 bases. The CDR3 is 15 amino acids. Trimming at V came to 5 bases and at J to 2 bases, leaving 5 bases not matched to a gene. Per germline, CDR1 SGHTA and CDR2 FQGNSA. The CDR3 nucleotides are TGTGCCAGCAGCACCCAGACAGGGGCTGGAAACACCATATATTTT. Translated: CASSTQTGAGNTIYF.

The CDR3, as DNA: TGCGCCAGCAGCTCCGGTGGACAGGGAGGTAGCACTGAAGCTTTCTTT. This encodes CASSSGGQGGSTEAFF. This chain links TRBV5-1 with TRBJ1-1; 8 nucleotides match TRBD1. The junction had 11 bases not matched to a gene; V was cut back by 3 bases and J by 4 bases. Germline CDR1 is SGHRS and CDR2 is YFSETQ. The CDR3 spans 16 residues.

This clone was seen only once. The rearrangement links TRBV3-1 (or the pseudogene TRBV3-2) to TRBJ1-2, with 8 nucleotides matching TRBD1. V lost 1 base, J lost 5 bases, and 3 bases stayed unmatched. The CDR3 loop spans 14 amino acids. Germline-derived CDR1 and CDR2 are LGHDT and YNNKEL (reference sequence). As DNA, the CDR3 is TGTGCCAGCAGCCAAGCAACAGGGGGGTATGGCTACACCTTC. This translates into CASSQATGGYGYTF.

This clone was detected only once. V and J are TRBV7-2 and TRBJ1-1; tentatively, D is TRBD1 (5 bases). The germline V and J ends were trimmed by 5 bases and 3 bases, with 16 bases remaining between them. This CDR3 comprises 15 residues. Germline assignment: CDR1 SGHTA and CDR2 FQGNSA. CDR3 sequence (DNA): TGTGCCAGCAGCCCGGACGGCCAGGGTCACACTGAAGCTTTCTTT. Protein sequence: CASSPDGQGHTEAFF. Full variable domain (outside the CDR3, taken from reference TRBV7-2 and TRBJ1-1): GAGVSQSPSNKVTEKGKDVELRCDPISGHTALYWYRQSLGQGLEFLIYFQGNSAPDKSGLPSDRFSAERTGGSVSTLTIQRTQQEDSAVYLCASSPDGQGHTEAFFGQGTRLTVV.

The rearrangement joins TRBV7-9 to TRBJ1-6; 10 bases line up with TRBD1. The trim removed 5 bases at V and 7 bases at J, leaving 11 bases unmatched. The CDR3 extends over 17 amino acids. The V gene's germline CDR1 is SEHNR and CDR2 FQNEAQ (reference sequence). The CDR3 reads CASSQPPGQGKNSPLHF. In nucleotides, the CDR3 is TGTGCCAGCAGCCAACCACCGGGACAGGGGAAGAATTCACCCCTCCACTTT.

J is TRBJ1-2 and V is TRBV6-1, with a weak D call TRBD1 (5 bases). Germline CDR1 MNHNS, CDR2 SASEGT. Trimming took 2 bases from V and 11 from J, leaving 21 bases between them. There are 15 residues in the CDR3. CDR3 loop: CASSEWRGDSSGYTF. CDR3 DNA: TGTGCCAGCAGTGAATGGCGTGGGGACTCCTCAGGGTACACCTTC.

The CDR3, as DNA: TGTGCCAGCAGCTTAGCGGAGCTTCCCCTCCGTAATGAGCAGTTCTTC. Its translation is CASSLAELPLRNEQFF. The chain is built from TRBV7-9 and TRBJ2-1; D ambiguous. The germline V gene encodes CDR1 SEHNR and CDR2 FQNEAQ (reference sequence). Trimming left V 0 bases short and J 7 bases short, with 16 bases between. The CDR3 is 16 residues long. The whole variable domain, remainder taken from reference TRBV7-9 and TRBJ2-1, is DTGVSQNPRHKITKRGQNVTFRCDPISEHNRLYWYRQTLGQGPEFLTYFQNEAQLEKSRLLSDRFSAERPKGSFSTLEIQRTEQGDSAMYLCASSLAELPLRNEQFFGPGTRLTVL.

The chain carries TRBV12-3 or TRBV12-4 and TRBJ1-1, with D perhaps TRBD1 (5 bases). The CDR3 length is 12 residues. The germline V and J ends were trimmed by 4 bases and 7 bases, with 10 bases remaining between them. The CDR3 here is CASSWGGVEAFF. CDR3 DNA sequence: TGTGCCAGCAGTTGGGGGGGGGTTGAAGCTTTCTTT.

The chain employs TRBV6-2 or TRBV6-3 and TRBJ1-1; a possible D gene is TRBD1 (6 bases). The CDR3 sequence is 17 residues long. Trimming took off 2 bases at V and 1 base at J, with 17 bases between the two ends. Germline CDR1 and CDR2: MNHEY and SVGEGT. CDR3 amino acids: CASSYPRIRTANTEAFF. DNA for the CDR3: TGTGCCAGCAGTTACCCTCGGATTAGGACAGCGAACACTGAAGCTTTCTTT.

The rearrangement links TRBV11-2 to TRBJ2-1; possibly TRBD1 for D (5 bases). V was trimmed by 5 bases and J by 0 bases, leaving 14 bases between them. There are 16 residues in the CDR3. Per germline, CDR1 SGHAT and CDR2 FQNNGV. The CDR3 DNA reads TGTGCCAGCAGCCCCATTGGGCAGGGCTCCTACAATGAGCAGTTCTTC. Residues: CASSPIGQGSYNEQFF.

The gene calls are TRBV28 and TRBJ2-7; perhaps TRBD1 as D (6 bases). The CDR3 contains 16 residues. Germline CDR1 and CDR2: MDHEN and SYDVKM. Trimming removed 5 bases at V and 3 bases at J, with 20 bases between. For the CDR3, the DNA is TGTGCCAGCAGTCTACCCCGACAGGCTCCTCTCTACGAGCAGTACTTC. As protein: CASSLPRQAPLYEQYF.